Listed here are 7 T cell receptor beta chains from one sample, sequenced in a study of cytomegalovirus exposure and HLA in healthy donors. PCR amplification relied on 60 Vbeta primers (plus 13 Jbeta primers). Data came from immunoSEQ multiplex PCR; TCRdb stores just in-frame clones and leaves some out. The repertoire holds 160,000 or so clones, with 81% as singletons. Sequencing used PBMCs. These receptors all come from a woman aged 45 to 65 in good health and CMV-seronegative.

The chain joins TRBV19 to TRBJ2-2, with 9 positions matching TRBD2. Germline CDR1 LNHDA, CDR2 SQIVND (reference sequence). V lost 6 bases and J lost 5; bases outside the gene matches: 7. This CDR3 is built from 15 residues. The CDR3 region is CASRRDTSGTGELFF. CDR3 bases: TGTGCCAGTAGGAGGGATACTAGCGGGACCGGGGAGCTGTTTTTT.

The rearrangement uses TRBV9 and TRBJ2-7; maybe TRBD2 (6 bases). This CDR3 spans 14 amino acids. From germline, CDR1 is SGDLS and CDR2 YYNGEE. The V end was cut by 4 bases, the J end by 2 bases, with 13 bases between. The CDR3 DNA reads as TGTGCCAGCAGCCCCGCGGGACGGCCCTACGAGCAGTACTTC. Its protein is CASSPAGRPYEQYF.

The chain couples TRBV27 to TRBJ2-1, with D perhaps TRBD2 (8 bases). V dropped 4 bases and J dropped 1 base, with 14 bases sitting between them. Germline CDR1 reads MNHEY; CDR2 reads SMNVEV (reference sequence). The CDR3 runs to 16 residues. The CDR3 reads CASSSLAGQSYNEQFF. The CDR3 nucleotides are TGTGCCAGCAGTTCGTTAGCGGGACAGTCCTACAATGAGCAGTTCTTC.

The V and J genes are TRBV7-8 and TRBJ2-3, with D possibly being TRBD2 (5 bases). The CDR3 length is 17 residues. Germline V gene lookup returns CDR1 SGHVS and CDR2 FQNEAQ. V was pared by 6 bases and J by 0 bases, with 19 bases between. CDR3: CASRTLPGIASTDTQYF. In DNA form, the CDR3 reads TGTGCCAGCAGAACCTTGCCCGGGATTGCTAGCACAGATACGCAGTATTTT.

The chain combines TRBV19 with TRBJ1-2, with D possibly matching TRBD1 (5 bases). The CDR3 contains 14 residues. The germline CDR1 and CDR2 sequences are LNHDA and SQIVND (reference sequence). The V end was cut by 3 bases, the J end by 5 bases, with 13 bases between. In DNA form, the CDR3 reads TGTGCCAGTAGTATCATGTCCAGGGATTATGGCTACACCTTC. Protein: CASSIMSRDYGYTF.

The J gene is TRBJ2-3, the V gene TRBV7-9; TRBD1 matches 12 bases. With V trimmed by 5 bases and J by 5 bases, 5 bases remained unmatched. Germline CDR1 and CDR2: SEHNR and FQNEAQ (reference sequence). The CDR3 covers 15 residues. CDR3 sequence reads: CASSPGTGGKDTQYF. The CDR3 nucleotides read TGTGCCAGCAGCCCTGGGACAGGGGGCAAAGATACGCAGTATTTT.

This clone was observed once. The chain uses TRBV7-2 and TRBJ2-7, with D possibly being TRBD2 (6 bases). V shed 8 bases and J shed 1 base, with 30 bases lying between them. The length of the CDR3 is 19 residues. Germline V CDR1 and CDR2: SGHTA, FQGNSA. The CDR3 DNA is TGTGCCAGCGGCCCACTCCGGAGCAAGGAGGGCTACCTTTCCTACGAGCAGTACTTC. Amino acid sequence: CASGPLRSKEGYLSYEQYF.